These 14 T cell receptor beta chains were all obtained from the same sample, sequenced in a study of T cell responses to AZD1222 COVID-19 vaccine. Some clones are missing from TCRdb's copy, which holds only in-frame ones; the method was immunoSEQ multiplex PCR. The sample comprises about 120,000 clones, under 85% of which are singletons, and 5% to 7% rests with the top ten. Here the sequenced sample was peripheral blood, taken on day 0 of AZD1222 vaccination. The receptors were gathered from an adult in good health.

The count of this clone is one. This rearrangement joins TRBV19 to TRBJ1-1; 7 nucleotides line up with TRBD1. There are 13 residues in the CDR3. CDR1 is LNHDA and CDR2 is SQIVND in the germline V gene (reference sequence). V dropped 8 bases and J dropped 4; count of bases not matched to a gene: 7. The CDR3 bases are TGTGCCAGTGGGGACAGCTTATCCACTGAAGCTTTCTTT. This encodes CASGDSLSTEAFF.

The V gene is TRBV6-5, the J gene TRBJ2-1, with D perhaps matching TRBD1 (5 bases). The CDR3 is 14 amino acids. Trimming took 8 bases from V and 8 from J, leaving 19 bases between them. CDR1 is MNHEY and CDR2 is SVGAGI in the germline V gene. This chain's CDR3 is CASAVTVPKDEQFF. CDR3 nucleotide sequence: TGTGCCAGCGCTGTGACAGTCCCTAAGGATGAGCAGTTCTTC.

The J gene is TRBJ2-1, the V gene TRBV28; D unresolved. CDR1 and CDR2 from the germline V gene are MDHEN and SYDVKM. This CDR3 has 16 amino acids. V dropped 7 bases and J dropped 5 bases, with 21 bases sitting between them. CDR3 in amino acids: CASTPILGFSNNEQFF. The DNA of the CDR3 is TGTGCCAGCACTCCTATATTGGGGTTTTCCAACAATGAGCAGTTCTTC.

V and J are TRBV19 and TRBJ2-3, with 7 bases fitting TRBD1. The CDR3 runs to 13 residues. V lost 8 bases and J lost 1; bases outside the gene matches: 3. Looked up from germline, CDR1 is LNHDA and CDR2 is SQIVND (reference sequence). The CDR3 DNA reads as TGTGCCAGTCAAGGACAGGGCACAGATACGCAGTATTTT. It specifies CASQGQGTDTQYF.

The chain employs TRBV7-9 and TRBJ1-1; no reliable D call. CDR1 SEHNR and CDR2 FQNEAQ come from the germline V gene (reference sequence). CDR3 length: 14 amino acids. The ends were cut back, 4 bases at V and 0 bases at J, with 9 bases in the middle. CDR3 sequence (DNA): TGTGCCAGCAGCTCCGCCCCCATGAACACTGAAGCTTTCTTT. Protein sequence: CASSSAPMNTEAFF.

This sequence joins TRBV9 and TRBJ1-6; maybe TRBD1 (5 bases). CDR1 and CDR2 (germline): SGDLS, YYNGEE. This CDR3 comprises 14 residues. V was shortened by 1 base and J by 10 bases, with 12 bases between the two germline ends. CDR3 DNA sequence: TGTGCCAGCAGCGTACAGGGAATTGGATCACCCCTCCACTTT. Its translation is CASSVQGIGSPLHF.

This rearrangement joins TRBV19 to TRBJ2-1; no firm D call. This CDR3 has 11 residues. Germline CDR1 and CDR2: LNHDA and SQIVND (reference sequence). Trimming took off 6 bases at V and 8 bases at J, with 8 bases between the two ends. The CDR3: CASSGPHEQFF. In DNA, the CDR3 is TGTGCCAGTAGCGGTCCCCATGAGCAGTTCTTC.

This clone has only one observation. The chain is built from TRBV9 and TRBJ1-6; no clear D. Germline CDR1 SGDLS, CDR2 YYNGEE. The V gene lost 6 bases and the J gene lost 12 bases, with 7 bases spanning the gap. The CDR3 loop spans 10 amino acids. CDR3 residues: CASNGRPLHF. The DNA of the CDR3 is TGTGCCAGCAACGGGCGACCCCTCCACTTT.

This chain connects TRBV21-1 to TRBJ1-2; whether TRBD1, the table's D call, matches the DNA was not checked. TRBV21-1 is listed as a pseudogene. This CDR3 has 11 amino acids. CDR3 in amino acids: CAHDRVGGYTF. In DNA form, the CDR3 reads TGTGCCCACGACAGGGTAGGTGGCTACACCTTC.

The V and J genes are TRBV27 and TRBJ2-7, with D perhaps matching TRBD1 (6 bases). Germline values: CDR1 MNHEY, CDR2 SMNVEV (reference sequence). CDR3 size: 14 residues. V was pared by 6 bases and J by 6 bases, with 18 bases between. The CDR3 DNA sequence: TGTGCCAGCAGACAGGGTGGGGCGTCGGGCGAGCAGTACTTC. Translating it yields CASRQGGASGEQYF.

The V and J genes are TRBV28 and TRBJ1-5; weak D call: TRBD1 (6 bases). The V gene's germline CDR1 is MDHEN and CDR2 SYDVKM. The CDR3 contains 15 residues. V lost 7 bases, J lost 4 bases, and 17 bases lay in between. The CDR3 sequence: CASIYTGSSNQPQHF. As DNA, the CDR3 is TGTGCCAGCATCTACACAGGGTCCTCGAATCAGCCCCAGCATTTT.

In its sample, this clone was seen once. The genes are TRBV28 and TRBJ1-2; D possibly corresponds to TRBD1 (5 bases). The V and J ends lost 4 bases and 4 bases respectively, with 19 bases between them. The CDR3 consists of 16 residues. The germline V gene encodes CDR1 MDHEN and CDR2 SYDVKM. As DNA, the CDR3 is TGTGCCAGCAGTTCACGCCCGGGGGGAGCGGTCTATGGCTACACCTTC. This sequence encodes CASSSRPGGAVYGYTF.

The CDR3 DNA follows: TGTGCCAGCAGCGTAGGAAAGGACAGGGCCCCACTCGCCTATGGCTACACCTTC. Encoded protein: CASSVGKDRAPLAYGYTF. The chain links TRBV9 to TRBJ1-2; the match to TRBD1 covers 8 bases. The CDR3 totals 18 residues. Losses at the gene ends were 0 bases for V and 4 bases for J; bases not matched to a gene: 14. In germline, CDR1 is SGDLS, CDR2 YYNGEE.

This rearrangement joins TRBV30 to TRBJ1-2; D gene uncertain. Germline V gene lookup returns CDR1 GTSNPN and CDR2 SVGIG (reference sequence). Trimming pared 1 base from V and 6 bases from J, leaving 12 bases between. This CDR3 spans 13 amino acids. The chain's CDR3 is CAWSADQYDGYTF. Here the CDR3 DNA reads TGTGCCTGGAGTGCGGATCAGTATGATGGCTACACCTTC.